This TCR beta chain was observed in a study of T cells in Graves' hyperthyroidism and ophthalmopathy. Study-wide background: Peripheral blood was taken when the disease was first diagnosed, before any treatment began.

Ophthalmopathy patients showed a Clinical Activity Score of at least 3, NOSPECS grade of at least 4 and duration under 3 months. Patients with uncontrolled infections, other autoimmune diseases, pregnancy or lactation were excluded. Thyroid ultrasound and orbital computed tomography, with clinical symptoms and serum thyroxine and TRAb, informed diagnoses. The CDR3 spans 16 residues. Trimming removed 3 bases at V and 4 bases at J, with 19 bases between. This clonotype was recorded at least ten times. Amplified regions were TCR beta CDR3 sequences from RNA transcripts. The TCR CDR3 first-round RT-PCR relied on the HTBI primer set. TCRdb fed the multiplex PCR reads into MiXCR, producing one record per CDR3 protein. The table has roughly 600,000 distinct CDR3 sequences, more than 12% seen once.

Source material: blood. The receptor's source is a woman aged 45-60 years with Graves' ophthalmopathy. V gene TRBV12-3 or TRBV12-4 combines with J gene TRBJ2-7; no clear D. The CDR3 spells CASSLVLARLGYEQYF. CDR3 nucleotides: TGTGCCAGCAGTTTGGTACTCGCCCGGCTGGGTTACGAGCAGTACTTC.